This T cell receptor (beta chain) is drawn from a study of patients and donors after allogeneic stem cell transplantation. TCRdb re-called the RT-PCR reads with MiXCR, one entry per CDR3 protein. The sample holds hundreds of thousands of distinct CDR3 sequences; 13% to 15% are singletons and the top ten take roughly 10%. The V and J ends lost 6 bases and 10 bases, in that order; junction bases with no gene match: 11. This CDR3 has 13 residues. The material sequenced was blood, either unsorted or a sorted T cell fraction (not recorded which). J is TRBJ1-1 and V is TRBV12-3 or TRBV12-4; TRBD1 matches at 7 bases. This clonotype originated in a human donor who was either an allogeneic HSCT recipient or a stem cell or donor lymphocyte infusion donor (not recorded which). It is not recorded whose cells these are; they may come from a transplant donor. The CDR3 region has the DNA TGTGCCAGCAGACCAGACAGGGTTCGGTCAGCTTTCTTT. This translates into CASRPDRVRSAFF.